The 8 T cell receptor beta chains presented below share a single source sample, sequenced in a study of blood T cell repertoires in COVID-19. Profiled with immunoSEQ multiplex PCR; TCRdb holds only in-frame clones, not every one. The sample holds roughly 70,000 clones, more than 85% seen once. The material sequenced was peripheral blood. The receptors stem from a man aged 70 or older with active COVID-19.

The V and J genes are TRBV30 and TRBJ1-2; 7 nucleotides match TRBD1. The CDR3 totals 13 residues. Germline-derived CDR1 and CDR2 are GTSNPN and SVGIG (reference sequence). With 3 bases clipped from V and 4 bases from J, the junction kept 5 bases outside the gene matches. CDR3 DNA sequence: TGTGCCTGGAGCCCAGGGGGTGCCTATGGCTACACCTTC. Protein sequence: CAWSPGGAYGYTF.

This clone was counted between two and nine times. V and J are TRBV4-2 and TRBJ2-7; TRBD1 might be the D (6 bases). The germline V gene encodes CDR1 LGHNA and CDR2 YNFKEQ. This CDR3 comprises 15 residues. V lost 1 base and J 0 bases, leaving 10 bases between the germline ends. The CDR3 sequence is CASSQVQDSSYEQYF. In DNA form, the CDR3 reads TGTGCCAGCAGCCAAGTACAGGACAGCTCCTACGAGCAGTACTTC.

CDR3 DNA: TGCAGCGTCCCCGGACTAGCGGGAGGCGTCGCAGATACGCAGTATTTT. Translation gives CSVPGLAGGVADTQYF. This chain joins TRBV29-1 and TRBJ2-3, with TRBD2 matching 14 bases. Germline assignment: CDR1 SQVTM and CDR2 ANQGSEA. There are 16 residues in the CDR3. After removal of 6 bases from V and 4 bases from J, the junction contained 9 bases not matched to a gene.

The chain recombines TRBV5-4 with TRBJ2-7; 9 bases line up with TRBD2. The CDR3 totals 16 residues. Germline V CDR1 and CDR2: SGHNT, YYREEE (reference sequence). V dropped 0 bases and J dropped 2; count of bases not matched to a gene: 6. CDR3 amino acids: CASSLAATSGTYEQYF. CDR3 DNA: TGTGCCAGCAGCTTGGCCGCGACTAGCGGAACCTACGAGCAGTACTTC.

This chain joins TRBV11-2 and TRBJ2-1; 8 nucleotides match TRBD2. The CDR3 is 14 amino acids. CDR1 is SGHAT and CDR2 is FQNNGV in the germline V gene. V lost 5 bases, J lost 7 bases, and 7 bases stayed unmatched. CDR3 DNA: TGTGCCAGCAGCCGGCGGGAGGCAGGGAATGAGCAGTTCTTC. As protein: CASSRREAGNEQFF. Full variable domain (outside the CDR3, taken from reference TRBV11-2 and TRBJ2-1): EAGVAQSPRYKIIEKRQSVAFWCNPISGHATLYWYQQILGQGPKLLIQFQNNGVVDDSQLPKDRFSAERLKGVDSTLKIQPAKLEDSAVYLCASSRREAGNEQFFGPGTRLTVL.

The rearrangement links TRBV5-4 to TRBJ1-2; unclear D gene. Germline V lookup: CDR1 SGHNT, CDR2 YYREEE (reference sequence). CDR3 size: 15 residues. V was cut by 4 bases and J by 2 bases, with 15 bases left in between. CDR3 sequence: CASSPPPGSNYGYTF. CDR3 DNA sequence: TGTGCCAGCAGCCCCCCTCCGGGATCCAACTATGGCTACACCTTC. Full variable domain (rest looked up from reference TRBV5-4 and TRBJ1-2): ETGVTQSPTHLIKTRGQQVTLRCSSQSGHNTVSWYQQALGQGPQFIFQYYREEENGRGNFPPRFSGLQFPNYSSELNVNALELDDSALYLCASSPPPGSNYGYTFGSGTRLTVV.

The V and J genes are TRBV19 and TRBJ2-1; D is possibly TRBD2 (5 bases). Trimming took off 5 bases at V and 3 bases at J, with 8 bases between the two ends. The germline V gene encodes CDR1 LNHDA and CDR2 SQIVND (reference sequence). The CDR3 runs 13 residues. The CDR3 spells CASSPRGYNEQFF. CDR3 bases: TGTGCCAGTAGTCCCCGGGGCTACAATGAGCAGTTCTTC.

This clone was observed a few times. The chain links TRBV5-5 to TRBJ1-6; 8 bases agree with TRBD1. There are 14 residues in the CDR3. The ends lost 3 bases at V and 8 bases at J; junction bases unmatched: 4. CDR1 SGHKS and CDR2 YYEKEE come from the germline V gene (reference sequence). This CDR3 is CASSSGQDHSPLHF. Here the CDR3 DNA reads TGTGCCAGCAGCTCGGGACAGGACCATTCACCCCTCCACTTT.